This T cell receptor beta chain was found in a study of control samples from healthy donors and cancer patients. The repertoire was sequenced with immunoSEQ multiplex PCR; TCRdb's copy has only in-frame clones and lacks some. The sample holds roughly 70,000 clones, about 80% seen once. This CDR3 spans 16 amino acids. Input material: blood. The receptor comes from a man in his fifties in good health. The V gene is TRBV21-1, the J gene TRBJ2-5; no check of the table's D call, TRBD2, against the DNA was made. TRBV21-1 is a listed pseudogene. The DNA of the CDR3 is TGTGCCAGCAGCAAAGGAAAGCGGGGCTATTGGGAGACCCAGTACTTC. Its translation is CASSKGKRGYWETQYF.